This T cell receptor (beta chain) was recovered during a study of T cells in Graves' hyperthyroidism and ophthalmopathy. Those with hyperthyroidism were 18 to 65 years old, newly diagnosed, and ill for under 2 months. It was RNA transcripts that yielded the amplified TCR beta CDR3 regions. TCR CDR3 regions were first amplified by RT-PCR with HTBI primers. A single record per CDR3 protein comes from TCRdb applying MiXCR to the multiplex PCR reads. The sample records about 700,000 distinct CDR3 sequences, about 15% being singletons. This clonotype has at least ten counts. The V end lost 5 bases, the J end lost 6 bases, and 17 bases lay between the germline ends. Germline CDR1 is PRHDT and CDR2 is FYEKMQ (reference sequence). This CDR3 comprises 14 residues.

The sequence was collected from a woman in her late teens or twenties with Graves' hyperthyroidism. The sample consisted of blood. The genes are TRBV13 and TRBJ2-7, with no clear D. The CDR3, as DNA: TGTGCCAGCAGCCCGGACCGGATTGACGGCGAGCAGTACTTC. Encoded protein: CASSPDRIDGEQYF. Full variable domain (missing parts from reference TRBV13 and TRBJ2-7): AAGVIQSPRHLIKEKRETATLKCYPIPRHDTVYWYQQGPGQDPQFLISFYEKMQSDKGSIPDRFSAQQFSDYHSELNMSSLELGDSALYFCASSPDRIDGEQYFGPGTRLTVT.